Sequencing of this T cell receptor (beta chain) was carried out in a study of OX40 agonist ivuxolimab in advanced cancers. The table came from immunoSEQ multiplex PCR; TCRdb's copy has only in-frame clones and leaves some out. This table has over 25,000 clones, approximately 80% appearing once. CDR3 length equals 10 residues. Looked up from germline, CDR1 is DFQATT and CDR2 is SNEGSKA (reference sequence). V was clipped by 1 base and J by 10 bases, with 5 bases between them. The sequence was collected from an adult with an advanced solid tumor such as melanoma, head and neck, liver or kidney cancer. Sample: CD4+ or CD8+ T cells sorted from blood, taken in a trial of the OX40 agonist ivuxolimab. The chain links TRBV20-1 to TRBJ2-1, with D hard to call. CDR3 protein: CSARGREQFF. In DNA, the CDR3 is TGCAGTGCTAGAGGTCGGGAGCAGTTCTTC.